The sequence of this T cell receptor (beta chain) was determined in a study of Ad26.COV2.S vaccination and SARS-CoV-2 variants (dated by TCRdb to about 2021). For the study in its entirety: Donors in the vaccine arm were drawn from COV1001, a phase I-IIa trial of Ad26.COV2.S in healthy adults that was multicentre, randomized, double-blind and placebo-controlled. Ad26.COV2.S was administered intramuscularly at 5 x 10^10 or 1 x 10^11 viral particles, either as a single shot or as two shots given 56 days apart. Investigators did not know the trial group allocation while performing experiments and assessing outcomes. The TCR-sequenced set comprised approximately 32 samples: approximately 19 Ad26.COV2.S vaccine recipients, 5 placebo recipients and 8 SARS-CoV-2 convalescent individuals. The specificity and breadth of SARS-CoV-2-reactive T cell receptors after Ad26.COV2.S vaccination were assessed by TCRbeta repertoire sequencing. Participants in the trial were split at random into five groups of five each, receiving low-dose or high-dose Ad26.COV2.S once or twice, or else placebo on both occasions. What the work shows at the level of the full study, not this receptor alone: It was noted by the authors that total T cell responses may have been underestimated by the TCR breadth and depth analyses. The study lacked the statistical power to compare responses across vaccine doses or regimens. After vaccination, spike-specific CD8+ and CD4+ T cell responses were reported to show substantial breadth. Higher spike-specific TCR breadth was observed in Ad26.COV2.S recipients than in placebo recipients (P = 0.0014). Comparable non-spike TCR breadth was observed between vaccine and placebo recipients, consistent with only spike being contained in the vaccine.

Trimming takes 3 bases from V and 8 bases from J, and the germline ends sit 10 bases apart. Measured from the cysteine to the phenylalanine, the CDR3 is 12 residues long. This entry keeps only the CDR3 DNA: 36 bases, framed from base 1. A word on this clone: The antigen this receptor binds is unknown. No qualities accompany the bases; no much larger clone lies one base away.

TCRbeta CDR3 regions were sequenced with the immunoSEQ Assay. After extraction, genomic DNA underwent amplification by bias-controlled multiplex PCR, followed by high-throughput sequencing. As for the original processing: Collapsing and filtering of sequences were performed to quantify the absolute abundance of each unique TCRbeta CDR3 region. T cell fraction was estimated by normalizing TCRbeta template counts to usable DNA, with usable DNA measured through amplification of reference genes found in all nucleated cells. Repertoire TCRs were annotated as SARS-CoV-2-specific by exact matching of V gene, CDR3 amino acid sequence and J gene to a known reactive TCR set. The reference SARS-CoV-2 TCR set came from MIRA and was filtered for enrichment in COVID-19-positive ImmuneCODE repertoires, removing public or cross-reactive TCRs. Based on the MIRA antigens, annotated TCRs were further analysed at the level of specific ORF or position within ORF. Breadth was defined as the number of annotated unique rearrangements divided by the total number of unique productive rearrangements, and depth was defined as the summed frequency of the annotated unique rearrangements. Two-sided Wilcoxon rank-sum tests were applied when comparing TCR breadth between groups. TCRdb took over this immuneACCESS table, retaining in-frame rearrangements with V and J assigned. Such tables are incomplete; in checked studies, under half of the missing clones stem from an unresolved V gene, and the remainder is unexplained. V and J calls and clone size are as listed in that table; D and trimming were resolved from the DNA. Within this sample are under 600,000 clones, with roughly nine tenths of them counted one time only. Clones ranked in the top ten supply 1.7% of the sample.

What this sample's treatment or condition label stands for: 15 to 20 received Ad26.COV2.S at low or high dose, single or two shots; a few received placebo; per-sample allocation not given. Repertoires of vaccine and placebo recipients were sequenced from samples taken on day 63 after the first injection. Cohort 1b enrolled around 23 adults aged 18-55 years at a single site in Boston, USA, between 29 July and 7 August 2020. Ad26.COV2.S was a replication-incompetent adenovirus type 26 vector expressing a prefusion-stabilized SARS-CoV-2 spike protein from the original Wuhan strain. The chain was built from TRBV12-3 or TRBV12-4 and TRBJ1-1; no D segment can be confidently identified. This TCR derives from a person aged 18-60 years who received the Ad26.COV2.S COVID-19 vaccine or a placebo. Sequences were derived from peripheral blood, sampled in a trial of Ad26.COV2.S vaccine versus placebo. The CDR3 protein: CASSFGHQEAFF. DNA sequence: TGTGCCAGCAGTTTTGGTCACCAAGAAGCTTTCTTT.